This T cell receptor beta chain was sequenced in a study of shared clonotypes between healthy human individuals. Assay runs were performed at deep level. The method was immunoSEQ multiplex PCR; TCRdb's version includes in-frame clones alone and lacks a portion of them. The sample shows hundreds of thousands of clones, about 80% of them seen only once. This clone was observed a few times. CDR1 is MNHNS, CDR2 SASEGT, per germline. The length of the CDR3 is 17 residues. The V segment lost 3 bases and the J segment 2 bases; nucleotides outside the gene matches: 9. Sequencing was carried out using memory CD4+ T cells sorted from blood. Subset here: CD45RA-negative fraction. This chain links TRBV6-1 with TRBJ1-3; 8 bases fit TRBD1. This TCR was sampled from a woman in her twenties or thirties in good health. CDR3 amino acids: CASSDQTGEGPGNTIYF. The DNA for the CDR3 is TGTGCCAGCAGTGACCAGACAGGGGAAGGACCTGGAAACACCATATATTTT.